The subject of this entry is one T cell receptor beta chain. Its antigen is not known. Generated by immunoSEQ multiplex PCR, the TCRdb table keeps only in-frame clones and is missing some. The sample holds about 2.2 million clones; 93% are singletons and the top ten take about 1.6%. The data are from a study of shared clonotypes between healthy human individuals. Study-level background: Serving as donors were a couple of women and a few men, whose ages spanned 18 to 49. Study-level findings and limits: The generation probabilities recorded for non-shared clonotypes fell below those of clonotypes shared by all four donors.

The germline CDR1 and CDR2 sequences are MDHEN and SYDVKM. V dropped 3 bases and J dropped 11 bases, with 19 bases sitting between them. The CDR3 covers 14 residues. In the naive CD8 group, cells lacked CD45RO and were positively selected for CCR7, so terminally differentiated effector memory CD45RA+ cells were left out. Donors comprised healthy HIV-negative adults lacking recent acute infections or vaccinations. The sample was naive CD8+ T cells from PBMCs. The clonotype comes from a man younger than 35 in good health. Some clones in this sample may be carry-over from other donors' samples. The rearrangement joins TRBV28 to TRBJ1-1, with D possibly being TRBD1 (5 bases). For the CDR3, the DNA is TGTGCCAGCAGTTTGGCAGGGCTCGAAAGGAGGGCTTTCTTT. Residues: CASSLAGLERRAFF.